This T cell receptor beta chain was retrieved from a study of T cells in Graves' hyperthyroidism and ophthalmopathy. Worth noting for this clonotype: No antigen is known for it.

The study, taken as a whole, reports: Clonotypes that were expanded in thyroid above 0.001 mostly appeared in blood too.

The source material, RNA transcripts, was used to amplify TCR beta CDR3 regions. In the first-round RT-PCR of the TCR CDR3, the HTBI primer set was used. TCRdb reprocessed the multiplex PCR reads via MiXCR and lists one record per CDR3 protein. The repertoire holds approximately 400,000 distinct CDR3 sequences, around 25% seen once, with more than 60% in the top ten. The CDR3 sequence is 13 residues long. The ends were cut back, 1 base at V and 10 bases at J, with 11 bases in the middle. Germline assignment: CDR1 LGHDT and CDR2 YNNKEL (reference sequence). Patients showing uncontrolled infection, other autoimmune disease, pregnancy or lactation were ineligible. Diagnostic assessment was based on clinical symptoms, serum thyroxine and TRAb, thyroid ultrasound and orbital computed tomography.

Sequenced: blood. This chain uses TRBV3-1 with TRBJ1-5; no definite D call. The clonotype originates from a man in his fifties with Graves' hyperthyroidism. CDR3 in amino acids: CASSQGRNRPQHF. The CDR3 DNA is TGTGCCAGCAGCCAAGGGAGGAATAGACCCCAGCATTTT.